Shown below are 30 T cell receptor beta chains from a single sample sequenced in a study of HIV-infected patients and healthy controls (dated by TCRdb to 2014 to 2015). The method was 5' RACE. The instrument given in TCRdb is Illumina MiSeq. Around 510 ng RNA was reverse transcribed with SuperScript III using primers against the alpha and beta constant regions. Separate alpha and beta chain libraries were generated by chain-specific third strand synthesis with multiplexing indices. TCRdb reprocessing: public reads trimmed at Q25 with fastp, clones called with MiXCR, in-frame beta chains kept. Rows matching on CDR3 protein sequence are summarized as one entry with the most common DNA and genes. For this sample there are about 10,000 distinct CDR3 sequences; 7% to 9% appear just once. The biggest ten clones account for 5.5% to 7.5% of the sample. Since whole blood was used without any cell fractionation, the repertoire reflected all peripheral T cells in unsorted form.

Sequenced input: blood. These receptor sequences come from an adult in good health.

This clonotype was counted many times. V usage is TRBV28 and J usage is TRBJ2-7; no clear D gene. V was cut by 5 bases and J by 5 bases, with 7 bases left in between. This CDR3 has 11 residues. CDR1 and CDR2 (germline): MDHEN, SYDVKM. The CDR3 loop reads CASSQYHEQYF. CDR3 nucleotide sequence: TGTGCCAGCAGTCAGTACCACGAGCAGTACTTC.

This sequence joins TRBV7-2 and TRBJ2-5; perhaps TRBD2 as D (5 bases). This CDR3 is built from 14 residues. CDR1 SGHTA and CDR2 FQGNSA come from the germline V gene. V lost 5 bases and J lost 5, with 15 bases in between. The CDR3 coding sequence is TGTGCCAGCAGCGTCTCGGGGTGGCTGGAGACCCAGTACTTC. This encodes CASSVSGWLETQYF.

This clonotype was seen more than once but under ten times. J is TRBJ2-2 and V is TRBV7-9; TRBD1 matches 10 bases. CDR3 length equals 11 residues. After removal of 8 bases from V and 13 bases from J, the junction contained 4 bases not matched to a gene. Germline V gene sequence: CDR1 SEHNR, CDR2 FQNEAQ (reference sequence). The DNA for the CDR3 is TGTGCCAGCGGAGACAGGGGGCGGCTGTTTTTT. This sequence encodes CASGDRGRLFF.

In this sample, this clonotype turned up a few times. The chain uses TRBV12-3 or TRBV12-4 and TRBJ2-5, with a weak D call TRBD1 (6 bases). V dropped 1 base and J dropped 4 bases, with 10 bases sitting between them. The CDR3 is 14 residues long. The CDR3 region is CASSLGRGGETQYF. The DNA of the CDR3 is TGTGCCAGCAGTTTAGGCAGGGGCGGAGAGACCCAGTACTTC.

A few counts support this clonotype. The chain has TRBV27 and TRBJ2-5; D might be TRBD2 (7 bases). Trimming removed 11 bases at V and 3 bases at J, with 16 bases between. CDR3 size: 13 residues. Germline V gene lookup returns CDR1 MNHEY and CDR2 SMNVEV (reference sequence). The DNA for the CDR3 is TGTGCCCCCCGGGGGGCTGGTAAAGAGACCCAGTACTTC. This translates into CAPRGAGKETQYF.

The chain links TRBV11-2 to TRBJ1-2; 8 nucleotides align to TRBD1. Germline V gene lookup returns CDR1 SGHAT and CDR2 FQNNGV. The CDR3 has 17 residues. J lost 8 bases, V lost 6 bases, and 20 bases had no gene match. The CDR3 nucleotides are TGTGCCAGCAGAAGCTTAAGAATGGCAGGGGGCGCAGAGGGCTACACCTTC. Residues: CASRSLRMAGGAEGYTF.

The sample holds a few counts of this clonotype. The chain uses TRBV28 and TRBJ1-2; D call uncertain. The CDR3 contains 13 residues. V shed 0 bases and J shed 7 bases, with 9 bases lying between them. Per the germline V gene, CDR1 is MDHEN and CDR2 is SYDVKM. The CDR3 sequence is CASSLWAGIGYTF. The CDR3 DNA follows: TGTGCCAGCAGTTTATGGGCAGGAATTGGCTACACCTTC.

V gene TRBV6-1 combines with J gene TRBJ2-5; 10 nucleotides line up with TRBD1. Germline V lookup: CDR1 MNHNS, CDR2 SASEGT. CDR3 size: 15 residues. After removal of 8 bases from V and 5 bases from J, the junction contained 11 bases not matched to a gene. The chain's CDR3 is CASQRGQGLMETQYF. The CDR3 coding sequence is TGTGCCAGCCAACGGGGACAGGGGTTAATGGAGACCCAGTACTTC.

The table lists this clonotype with many counts. The chain couples TRBV20-1 to TRBJ2-7; 8 bases fit TRBD2. The germline V gene has CDR1 DFQATT and CDR2 SNEGSKA (reference sequence). V lost 0 bases to trimming and J lost 7 bases; unmatched junction nucleotides: 11. The CDR3 sequence is 15 residues long. The CDR3 DNA reads TGCAGTGCTAGAGATGGGCGGGAGGATCGAGGGGAGCAGTACTTC. Its translation: CSARDGREDRGEQYF.

J is TRBJ1-5 and V is TRBV21-1. TRBV21-1 is annotated as a pseudogene. The CDR3 has 14 residues. This chain's CDR3 is CASSKAGSCQPQHF. Written as DNA, the CDR3 is TGTGCCAGCAGCAAAGCGGGATCCTGTCAGCCCCAGCATTTT.

This clonotype came up many times. The chain couples TRBV10-3 to TRBJ2-3; possible D gene TRBD1, 6 bases. V lost 11 bases and J lost 3, with 12 bases in between. The CDR3 has 12 residues. CDR1 is ENHRY and CDR2 is SYGVKD in the germline V gene. The CDR3: CASRTETDTQYF. The CDR3 DNA reads TGTGCCTCGAGGACAGAAACAGATACGCAGTATTTT.

About this clonotype itself: At one end the junction does not follow the germline gene, possibly because of a read error. The V gene is TRBV12-3 or TRBV12-4, the J gene TRBJ2-2; 9 bases agree with TRBD1. The CDR3 is 15 amino acids. The DNA for the CDR3 is TGTGCCAGCAGTTCACAGGGGGCAGACACCGGGGAGCTGTCTTTT. Encoded protein: CASSSQGADTGELSF.

This clonotype was picked up a small number of times. V gene TRBV5-4 combines with J gene TRBJ1-6, with unresolved D. Trimming stripped 5 bases from V and 7 bases from J, with 10 bases between. Germline V gives CDR1 SGHNT, CDR2 YYREEE (reference sequence). CDR3 length: 13 residues. CDR3 DNA sequence: TGTGCCAGCAGAGTGGCCCTAAATTCACCCCTCCACTTT. It encodes CASRVALNSPLHF.

The chain employs TRBV7-2 and TRBJ1-3; the D gene is possibly TRBD1 (6 bases). Germline loops: CDR1 SGHTA, CDR2 FQGNSA. The CDR3 extends over 15 amino acids. V was clipped by 5 bases and J by 0 bases, with 11 bases between them. CDR3 amino acids: CASSGRGGSGNTIYF. The DNA of the CDR3 is TGTGCCAGCAGCGGAAGAGGGGGCTCTGGAAACACCATATATTTT.

This clonotype was counted ten times or more. The chain employs TRBV7-2 and TRBJ2-1; perhaps TRBD2 as D (5 bases). Trimming took off 5 bases at V and 4 bases at J, with 12 bases between the two ends. The CDR3 is made up of 14 amino acids. Germline V CDR1 and CDR2: SGHTA, FQGNSA. In DNA, the CDR3 is TGTGCCAGCAGCCCTTATAGCGAATACAATGAGCAGTTCTTC. This codes for CASSPYSEYNEQFF.

By share, this clonotype ranks as medium-sized. This chain uses TRBV4-2 with TRBJ2-3; maybe TRBD2 (6 bases). The ends were cut back, 4 bases at V and 2 bases at J, with 10 bases in the middle. The CDR3 extends over 14 amino acids. Germline V CDR1 and CDR2: LGHNA, YNFKEQ. The CDR3 bases are TGTGCCAGCAGCCTGGAGGGGAACACAGATACGCAGTATTTT. This sequence encodes CASSLEGNTDTQYF.

This clonotype is labeled medium-sized. This rearrangement joins TRBV7-8 to TRBJ1-5; no definite D call. The CDR3 extends over 14 amino acids. With 0 bases removed from V and 5 bases from J, the gap between germline ends came to 8 bases. Germline V CDR1 and CDR2: SGHVS, FQNEAQ. CDR3: CASSLAPKDQPQHF. CDR3 nucleotide sequence: TGTGCCAGCAGCTTAGCGCCTAAGGATCAGCCCCAGCATTTT.

This clonotype is medium-sized. This chain joins TRBV10-3 and TRBJ2-3, with D possibly matching TRBD2 (5 bases). The CDR3 has 16 residues. Germline CDR1 ENHRY, CDR2 SYGVKD. Trimming left V 4 bases short and J 0 bases short, with 14 bases between. CDR3 DNA sequence: TGTGCCATCAGTGTTTCAACCCGGACTAGCACAGATACGCAGTATTTT. It codes for CAISVSTRTSTDTQYF.

The chain combines TRBV4-2 with TRBJ2-3; no clear D gene. Germline CDR1 and CDR2: LGHNA and YNFKEQ. This CDR3 comprises 14 residues. Trimming cost V 0 bases and J 2 bases, with 6 bases left between them. CDR3 protein: CASSQEPATDTQYF. The CDR3 DNA is TGTGCCAGCAGCCAAGAACCAGCCACAGATACGCAGTATTTT.

This clonotype was seen only a few times. This rearrangement joins TRBV20-1 to TRBJ2-3; 10 nucleotides line up with TRBD1. J gave up 4 bases and V 5 bases, and 9 bases lay outside the gene matches. The CDR3 totals 15 residues. In germline, CDR1 is DFQATT, CDR2 SNEGSKA (reference sequence). The CDR3 sequence: CSALPGTGDPDTQYF. The CDR3 region has the DNA TGCAGTGCTCTTCCCGGGACAGGGGACCCAGATACGCAGTATTTT.

This chain joins TRBV24-1 and TRBJ2-3, with D tentatively TRBD1 (5 bases). The CDR3 has 16 residues. Germline CDR1 and CDR2: KGHDR and SFDVKD. V was pared by 2 bases and J by 2 bases, with 13 bases between. CDR3 amino acids: CATSDSGRAATDTQYF. CDR3 sequence (DNA): TGTGCCACCAGTGATTCTGGCAGGGCGGCCACAGATACGCAGTATTTT.

This clonotype is medium-sized within its sample. The chain employs TRBV6-1 and TRBJ2-3; D is tentatively TRBD1 or TRBD2 (5 bases each). Germline assignment: CDR1 MNHNS and CDR2 SASEGT. The CDR3 is made up of 17 amino acids. V was pared by 2 bases and J by 2 bases, with 17 bases between. This chain's CDR3 is CASSERSSGTFTDTQYF. The DNA of the CDR3 is TGTGCCAGCAGTGAAAGGTCTTCAGGGACCTTCACAGATACGCAGTATTTT.

This clonotype rates as medium-sized. This chain connects TRBV7-3 to TRBJ2-1; either TRBD1 or TRBD2 may supply D (5 bases each). The CDR3 runs to 13 residues. Trimming left V 2 bases short and J 12 bases short, with 14 bases between. Germline V gives CDR1 SGHTA, CDR2 FQGTGA. The CDR3 DNA follows: TGTGCCAGCAGCTTAGAGAGGGGCTCCCGGCAGTTCTTC. This sequence encodes CASSLERGSRQFF.

By share of the sample, this clonotype is medium-sized (0.01 to 0.1%). The CDR3: CSASITGSTDTQYF. Here the CDR3 DNA reads TGCAGTGCTAGTATAACCGGGAGCACAGATACGCAGTATTTT. The chain links TRBV20-1 to TRBJ2-3, with D unresolved. The V end was cut by 3 bases, the J end by 0 bases, with 10 bases between. Germline CDR1 is DFQATT and CDR2 is SNEGSKA (reference sequence). The length of the CDR3 is 14 residues.

The chain joins TRBV6-2 or TRBV6-3 to TRBJ2-2; D not certain. CDR1 is MNHEY and CDR2 is SVGEGT in the germline V gene. The length of the CDR3 is 12 residues. The V and J ends lost 4 bases and 6 bases respectively, with 6 bases between them. CDR3 amino acids: CASSSFPGELFF. DNA of the CDR3: TGTGCCAGCAGTTCCTTCCCCGGGGAGCTGTTTTTT.

This clonotype has only one observation. The chain carries TRBV12-3 or TRBV12-4 and TRBJ2-7; D ambiguous. The CDR3 is made up of 11 amino acids. V lost 6 bases, J lost 7 bases, and 10 bases lay in between. The CDR3 region has the DNA TGTGCCAGCAGCAAAAGGGATGAGCAGTACTTC. This sequence encodes CASSKRDEQYF.

This clonotype was detected a few times. The chain uses TRBV11-2 and TRBJ1-6; weak D call: TRBD1 (6 bases). The CDR3 sequence is 14 residues long. The germline CDR1 and CDR2 sequences are SGHAT and FQNNGV. Trimming removed 8 bases at V and 8 bases at J, with 16 bases between. The CDR3 loop reads CASFPPHRDSPLHF. CDR3 bases: TGTGCCAGCTTCCCCCCCCACAGGGATTCACCCCTCCACTTT.

This sequence joins TRBV5-5 and TRBJ2-1, with D maybe TRBD1 (5 bases). Trimming took off 3 bases at V and 7 bases at J, with 17 bases between the two ends. The CDR3 sequence is 15 residues long. Germline-derived CDR1 and CDR2 are SGHKS and YYEKEE (reference sequence). In DNA, the CDR3 is TGTGCCAGCAGCTCGGACAAGGGATGGGTAAATGAGCAGTTCTTC. It translates to CASSSDKGWVNEQFF. Combining the CDR3 with reference TRBV5-5 and TRBJ2-1 gives the whole variable domain DAGVTQSPTHLIKTRGQQVTLRCSPISGHKSVSWYQQVLGQGPQFIFQYYEKEERGRGNFPDRFSARQFPNYSSELNVNALLLGDSALYLCASSSDKGWVNEQFFGPGTRLTVL.

Ten or more counts support this clonotype. The V call is TRBV5-1, the J call TRBJ2-7; possible D gene TRBD1, 6 bases. Germline V gene data show CDR1 as SGHRS and CDR2 as YFSETQ. The CDR3 loop spans 13 amino acids. Trimming shortened V by 0 bases and J by 2 bases, and 6 bases separated the two germline ends. CDR3 DNA: TGCGCCAGCAGCTTGGGGGGGCCCTACGAGCAGTACTTC. Amino acid sequence: CASSLGGPYEQYF. Together with reference TRBV5-1 and TRBJ2-7, the CDR3 gives the full variable domain: KAGVTQTPRYLIKTRGQQVTLSCSPISGHRSVSWYQQTPGQGLQFLFEYFSETQRNKGNFPGRFSGRQFSNSRSEMNVSTLELGDSALYLCASSLGGPYEQYFGPGTRLTVT.

This clonotype was detected ten times or more. V gene TRBV19 combines with J gene TRBJ1-5; D remains ambiguous. Germline V lookup: CDR1 LNHDA, CDR2 SQIVND (reference sequence). The CDR3 is 15 residues long. V was pared by 5 bases and J by 7 bases, with 18 bases between. CDR3 amino acids: CASSAMKTLGQPQHF. The CDR3 coding sequence is TGTGCCAGTAGTGCGATGAAGACCCTAGGACAGCCCCAGCATTTT.